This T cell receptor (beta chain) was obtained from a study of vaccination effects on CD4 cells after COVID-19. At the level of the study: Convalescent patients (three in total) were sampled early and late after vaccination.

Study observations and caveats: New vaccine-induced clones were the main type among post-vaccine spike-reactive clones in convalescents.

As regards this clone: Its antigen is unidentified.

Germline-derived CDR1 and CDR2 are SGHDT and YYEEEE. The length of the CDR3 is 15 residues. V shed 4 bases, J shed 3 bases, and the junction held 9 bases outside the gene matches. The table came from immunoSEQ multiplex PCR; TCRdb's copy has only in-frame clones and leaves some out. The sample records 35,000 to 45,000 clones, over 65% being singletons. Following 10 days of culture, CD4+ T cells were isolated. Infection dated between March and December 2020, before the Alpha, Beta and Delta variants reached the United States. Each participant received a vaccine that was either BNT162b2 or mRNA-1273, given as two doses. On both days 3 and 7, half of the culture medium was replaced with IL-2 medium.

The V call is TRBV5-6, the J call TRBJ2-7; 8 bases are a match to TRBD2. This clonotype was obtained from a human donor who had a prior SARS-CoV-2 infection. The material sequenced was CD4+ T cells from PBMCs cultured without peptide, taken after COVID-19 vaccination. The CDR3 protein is CASSPLGGRSYEQYF. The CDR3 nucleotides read TGTGCCAGCAGCCCGCTCGGCGGGAGGAGCTACGAGCAGTACTTC.